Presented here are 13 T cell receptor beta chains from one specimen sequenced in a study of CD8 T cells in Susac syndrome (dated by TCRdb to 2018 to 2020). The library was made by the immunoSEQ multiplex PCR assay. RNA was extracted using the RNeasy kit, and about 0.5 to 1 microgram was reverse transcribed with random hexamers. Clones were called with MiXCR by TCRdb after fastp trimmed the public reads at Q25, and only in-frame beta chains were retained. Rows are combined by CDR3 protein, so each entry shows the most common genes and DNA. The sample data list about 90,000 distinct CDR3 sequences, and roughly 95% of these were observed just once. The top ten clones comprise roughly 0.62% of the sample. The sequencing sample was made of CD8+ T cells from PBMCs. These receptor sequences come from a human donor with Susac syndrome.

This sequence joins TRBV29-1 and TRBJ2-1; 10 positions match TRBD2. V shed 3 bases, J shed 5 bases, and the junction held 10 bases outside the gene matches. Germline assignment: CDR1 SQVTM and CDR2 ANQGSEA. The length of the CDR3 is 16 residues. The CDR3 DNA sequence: TGCAGCGTTGAGGGAATAGCGGGAGGAGATGACAATGAGCAGTTCTTC. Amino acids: CSVEGIAGGDDNEQFF.

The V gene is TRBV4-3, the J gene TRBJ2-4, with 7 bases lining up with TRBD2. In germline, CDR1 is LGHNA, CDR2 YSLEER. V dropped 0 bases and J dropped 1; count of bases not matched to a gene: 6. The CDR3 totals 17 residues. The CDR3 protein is CASSQDGLGAAKNIQYF. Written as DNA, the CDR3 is TGCGCCAGCAGCCAAGATGGACTAGGAGCGGCCAAAAACATTCAGTACTTC.

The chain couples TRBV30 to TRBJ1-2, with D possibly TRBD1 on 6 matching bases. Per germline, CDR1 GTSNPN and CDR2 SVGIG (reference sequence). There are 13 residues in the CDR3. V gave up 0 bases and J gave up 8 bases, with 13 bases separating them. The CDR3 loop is CAWSVGGAQGYTF. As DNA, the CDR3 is TGTGCCTGGAGTGTAGGGGGGGCTCAGGGCTACACCTTC.

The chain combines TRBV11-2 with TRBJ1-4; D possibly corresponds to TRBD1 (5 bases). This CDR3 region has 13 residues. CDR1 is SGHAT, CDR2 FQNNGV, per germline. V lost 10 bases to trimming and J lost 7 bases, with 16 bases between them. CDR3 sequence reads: CATSGLRIEKLFF. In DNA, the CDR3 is TGTGCCACCTCGGGACTTCGGATTGAAAAACTGTTTTTT.

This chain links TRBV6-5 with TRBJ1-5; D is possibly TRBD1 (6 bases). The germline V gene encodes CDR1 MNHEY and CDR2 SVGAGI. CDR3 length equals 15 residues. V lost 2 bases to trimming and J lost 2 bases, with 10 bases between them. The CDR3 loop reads CASSYPSGGNQPQHF. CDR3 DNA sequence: TGTGCCAGCAGTTACCCCTCAGGGGGCAATCAGCCCCAGCATTTT.

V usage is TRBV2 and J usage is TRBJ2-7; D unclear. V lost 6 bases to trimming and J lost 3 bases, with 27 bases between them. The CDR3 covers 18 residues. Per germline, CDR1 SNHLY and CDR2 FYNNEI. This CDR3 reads CASSLSPLNFSQNYEQYF. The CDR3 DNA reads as TGTGCCAGCAGCCTAAGTCCCCTAAATTTCTCCCAAAACTACGAGCAGTACTTC.

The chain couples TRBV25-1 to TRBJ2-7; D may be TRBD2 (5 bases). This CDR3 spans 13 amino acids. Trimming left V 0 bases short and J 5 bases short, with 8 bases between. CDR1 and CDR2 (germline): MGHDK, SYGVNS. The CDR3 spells CASSEYPGDEQYF. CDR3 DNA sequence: TGTGCCAGCAGTGAATACCCCGGGGACGAGCAGTACTTC.

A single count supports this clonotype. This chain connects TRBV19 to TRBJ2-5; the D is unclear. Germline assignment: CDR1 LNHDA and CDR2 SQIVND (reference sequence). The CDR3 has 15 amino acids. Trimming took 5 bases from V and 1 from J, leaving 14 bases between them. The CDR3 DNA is TGTGCCAGTAGTCGGCAGCCAGGTTTCCAAGAGACCCAGTACTTC. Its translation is CASSRQPGFQETQYF.

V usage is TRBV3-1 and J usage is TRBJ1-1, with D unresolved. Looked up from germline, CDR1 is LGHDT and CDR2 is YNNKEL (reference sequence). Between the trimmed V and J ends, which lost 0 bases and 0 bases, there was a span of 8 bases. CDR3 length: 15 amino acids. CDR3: CASSQEPLMNTEAFF. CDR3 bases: TGTGCCAGCAGCCAAGAGCCCCTGATGAACACTGAAGCTTTCTTT. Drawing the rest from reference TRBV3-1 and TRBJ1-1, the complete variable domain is DTAVSQTPKYLVTQMGNDKSIKCEQNLGHDTMYWYKQDSKKFLKIMFSYNNKELIINETVPNRFSPKSPDKAHLNLHINSLELGDSAVYFCASSQEPLMNTEAFFGQGTRLTVV.

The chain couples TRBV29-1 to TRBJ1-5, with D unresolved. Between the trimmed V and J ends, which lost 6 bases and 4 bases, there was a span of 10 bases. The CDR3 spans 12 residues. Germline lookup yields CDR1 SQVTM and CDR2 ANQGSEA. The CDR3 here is CSVATANQPQHF. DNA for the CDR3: TGCAGCGTGGCTACAGCGAATCAGCCCCAGCATTTT.

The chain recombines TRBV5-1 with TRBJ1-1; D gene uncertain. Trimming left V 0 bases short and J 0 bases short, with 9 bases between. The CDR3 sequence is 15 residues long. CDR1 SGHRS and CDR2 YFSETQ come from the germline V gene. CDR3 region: CASSLESTMNTEAFF. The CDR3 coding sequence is TGCGCCAGCAGCTTGGAAAGTACCATGAACACTGAAGCTTTCTTT.

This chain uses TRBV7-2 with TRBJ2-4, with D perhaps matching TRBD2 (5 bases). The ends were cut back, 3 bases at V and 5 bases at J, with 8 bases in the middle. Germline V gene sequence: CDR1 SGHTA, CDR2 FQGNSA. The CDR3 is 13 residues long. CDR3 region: CASSLTIENIQYF. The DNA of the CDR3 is TGTGCCAGCAGCTTGACTATAGAAAACATTCAGTACTTC. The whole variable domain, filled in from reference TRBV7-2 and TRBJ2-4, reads GAGVSQSPSNKVTEKGKDVELRCDPISGHTALYWYRQSLGQGLEFLIYFQGNSAPDKSGLPSDRFSAERTGGSVSTLTIQRTQQEDSAVYLCASSLTIENIQYFGAGTRLSVL.

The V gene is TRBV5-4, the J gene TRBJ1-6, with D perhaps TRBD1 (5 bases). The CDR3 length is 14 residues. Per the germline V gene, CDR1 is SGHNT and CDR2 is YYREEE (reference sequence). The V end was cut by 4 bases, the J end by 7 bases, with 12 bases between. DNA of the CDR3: TGTGCCAGCAGCCTCCGGGACGGCAATTCACCCCTCCACTTT. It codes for CASSLRDGNSPLHF.